This passage covers 21 T cell receptor beta chains from one sample sequenced in a study of T cell changes during pregnancy in multiple sclerosis. Profiling relied on immunoSEQ multiplex PCR, and the TCRdb table lists in-frame clones only, not all of them. The sample records tens of thousands of clones, about 93% being singletons. This material consisted of peripheral blood, taken in the third trimester of pregnancy. Source of these receptors: a female donor with multiple sclerosis, enrolled in a pregnancy study.

This chain joins TRBV27 and TRBJ2-2; TRBD1 is a possible D gene (5 bases). V was cut by 6 bases and J by 1 base, with 9 bases left in between. The CDR3 runs 14 residues. Germline-derived CDR1 and CDR2 are MNHEY and SMNVEV (reference sequence). The CDR3 loop reads CASRYGQNTGELFF. The CDR3 bases are TGTGCCAGCAGATATGGACAGAACACCGGGGAGCTGTTTTTT.

This chain joins TRBV4-1 and TRBJ2-3; a weak D match, TRBD2 (5 bases). This CDR3 contains 16 residues. V lost 4 bases to trimming and J lost 7 bases, with 21 bases between them. Germline V CDR1 and CDR2: MGHRA, YSYEKL. Here the CDR3 reads CASSPHGLTQPHTQYF. The CDR3 bases are TGCGCCAGCAGCCCCCATGGACTTACGCAGCCACATACGCAGTATTTT.

The chain recombines TRBV4-1 with TRBJ2-5, with D possibly matching TRBD1 (5 bases). Germline loops: CDR1 MGHRA, CDR2 YSYEKL. This CDR3 comprises 15 residues. V shed 1 base and J shed 2 bases, with 11 bases lying between them. DNA of the CDR3: TGCGCCAGCAGCCAAGTAATAAGGGGACAAGAGACCCAGTACTTC. This translates into CASSQVIRGQETQYF.

The chain uses TRBV10-1 and TRBJ2-4, with 7 positions matching TRBD1. The CDR3 is 15 residues long. Unmatched junction bases numbered 5, after V lost 6 bases and J lost 0 bases. The V gene's germline CDR1 is WNHNN and CDR2 SYGVQD (reference sequence). Written as DNA, the CDR3 is TGCGCCAGCAGGGGGACAGCACTAGCCAAAAACATTCAGTACTTC. Protein: CASRGTALAKNIQYF.

This chain connects TRBV10-3 to TRBJ1-1; D gene uncertain. Germline CDR1 reads ENHRY; CDR2 reads SYGVKD. V gave up 11 bases and J gave up 4 bases, with 17 bases separating them. The CDR3 covers 13 residues. As DNA, the CDR3 is TGTGCCTCCCGTGAGACAAGGATCACTGAAGCTTTCTTT. Encoded protein: CASRETRITEAFF.

This chain uses TRBV6-6 with TRBJ2-5, with a weak D call TRBD2 (6 bases). The CDR3 sequence is 11 residues long. Germline-derived CDR1 and CDR2 are MNHNY and SVGAGI (reference sequence). Trimming removed 9 bases from V and 4 bases from J, with 9 bases in between. CDR3: CASMEGETQYF. Written as DNA, the CDR3 is TGTGCCAGTATGGAGGGAGAGACCCAGTACTTC.

The chain is built from TRBV5-4 and TRBJ2-7; 10 nucleotides agree with TRBD2. The V gene's germline CDR1 is SGHNT and CDR2 YYREEE (reference sequence). This CDR3 is built from 19 residues. The junction had 12 bases not matched to a gene; V was cut back by 0 bases and J by 0 bases. CDR3 bases: TGTGCCAGCAGCTTGGGTCCTAGCGGGAGAATGACGCCCTCCTACGAGCAGTACTTC. Its translation is CASSLGPSGRMTPSYEQYF.

This chain joins TRBV6-1 and TRBJ1-1; 7 bases match TRBD1. V was pared by 5 bases and J by 1 base, with 4 bases of the junction left unmatched. Germline values: CDR1 MNHNS, CDR2 SASEGT. This CDR3 region has 14 residues. This chain's CDR3 is CASSRDRSNTEAFF. For the CDR3, the DNA is TGTGCCAGCAGTAGGGACAGATCGAACACTGAAGCTTTCTTT.

The CDR3 coding sequence is TGTGCCAGCAGCCCCCATGGAGGAATTGATGAAGCTTTCTTT. Translated: CASSPHGGIDEAFF. The J gene is TRBJ1-1, the V gene TRBV9; D is uncertain. CDR3 size: 14 residues. Germline CDR1 SGDLS, CDR2 YYNGEE. V lost 4 bases and J lost 7, with 17 bases in between.

This chain joins TRBV27 and TRBJ2-1; TRBD2 is a possible D gene (6 bases). Germline V gives CDR1 MNHEY, CDR2 SMNVEV (reference sequence). Trimming removed 4 bases at V and 3 bases at J, with 10 bases between. There are 14 residues in the CDR3. The CDR3 bases are TGTGCCAGCAGTTCTGGCGGGAACTACAATGAGCAGTTCTTC. Its translation is CASSSGGNYNEQFF.

The chain couples TRBV6-6 to TRBJ1-1; 10 bases line up with TRBD1. Germline trimming cut 6 bases from V and 2 bases from J; bases unmatched to any gene: 6. CDR1 is MNHNY and CDR2 is SVGAGI in the germline V gene (reference sequence). CDR3 length: 15 residues. CDR3 DNA: TGTGCCAGCAGCGATGGGACAGGGGAAAACACTGAAGCTTTCTTT. Amino acid sequence: CASSDGTGENTEAFF.

The rearrangement joins TRBV9 to TRBJ1-2, with 10 bases matching TRBD1. The germline V gene encodes CDR1 SGDLS and CDR2 YYNGEE. V shed 3 bases and J 4 bases; nucleotides not matched to a gene: 3. The CDR3 length is 14 residues. CDR3 DNA sequence: TGTGCCAGCAGCGCGACAGGGGGCAGCTATGGCTACACCTTC. Its translation: CASSATGGSYGYTF.

This clone was counted only a few times. The junction departs from the called germline gene at one end, perhaps through a read error. The chain joins TRBV9 to TRBJ1-2; D not resolved. The CDR3 is made up of 16 amino acids. Germline lookup yields CDR1 SGDLS and CDR2 YYNGEE. CDR3 sequence reads: CASSVEAGAVNYSYTF. The CDR3 nucleotides are TGTGCCAGCAGCGTAGAGGCGGGAGCAGTGAACTATAGCTACACCTTC. The variable domain in full, completed from reference TRBV9 and TRBJ1-2, reads DSGVTQTPKHLITATGQRVTLRCSPRSGDLSVYWYQQSLDQGLQFLIQYYNGEERAKGNILERFSAQQFPDLHSELNLSSLELGDSALYFCASSVEAGAVNYSYTFGSGTRLTVV.

The chain has TRBV11-2 and TRBJ2-2; 7 nucleotides agree with TRBD2. V lost 8 bases to trimming and J lost 2 bases; unmatched junction nucleotides: 5. The CDR3 length is 14 residues. Germline V CDR1 and CDR2: SGHAT, FQNNGV. CDR3 region: CASRSSGNTGELFF. The CDR3, as DNA: TGTGCCAGCCGTTCTAGCGGCAACACCGGGGAGCTGTTTTTT. Full variable domain (rest looked up from reference TRBV11-2 and TRBJ2-2): EAGVAQSPRYKIIEKRQSVAFWCNPISGHATLYWYQQILGQGPKLLIQFQNNGVVDDSQLPKDRFSAERLKGVDSTLKIQPAKLEDSAVYLCASRSSGNTGELFFGEGSRLTVL.

V gene TRBV21-1 combines with J gene TRBJ2-1; the D call in the table, TRBD2, was not verified against the DNA. TRBV21-1 is deemed a pseudogene. The CDR3 spans 13 residues. The CDR3 loop reads CASSKVVYNEQFF. In DNA, the CDR3 is TGTGCCAGCAGCAAAGTCGTTTACAATGAGCAGTTCTTC.

As for this clone: A junction boundary mismatches the germline segment, possibly from a read error. The V and J genes are TRBV12-5 and TRBJ1-2, with no clear D. Per the germline V gene, CDR1 is LGHNT and CDR2 is FRNRAP. The CDR3 is 12 amino acids. The CDR3 DNA sequence: TGTGCTAGTGATTTGATCTTTTATGGCTACACCTTC. Amino acid sequence: CASDLIFYGYTF.

This clone was detected only once. The rearrangement uses TRBV5-6 and TRBJ2-3; 8 bases match TRBD2. Germline V gene sequence: CDR1 SGHDT, CDR2 YYEEEE. This CDR3 has 16 amino acids. The V gene end was trimmed by 2 bases and the J gene end by 2 bases; junction bases not matched to a gene: 7. The chain's CDR3 is CASSFFAGGLTDTQYF. CDR3 nucleotides: TGTGCCAGCAGCTTTTTTGCGGGAGGCCTCACAGATACGCAGTATTTT.

A remark on this clone: The identical CDR3 is also encoded by other nucleotide sequences in the sample. This rearrangement joins TRBV12-5 to TRBJ1-2; D call uncertain. The germline V gene encodes CDR1 LGHNT and CDR2 FRNRAP. This CDR3 is 12 amino acids long. Trimming took off 1 base at V and 6 bases at J, with 6 bases between the two ends. CDR3 region: CASGLDGNGYTF. The DNA of the CDR3 is TGTGCTAGTGGTTTGGACGGGAATGGCTACACCTTC.

The chain carries TRBV2 and TRBJ2-1, with TRBD2 as a possible D gene (5 bases). Germline loops: CDR1 SNHLY, CDR2 FYNNEI. The V end lost 6 bases, the J end lost 12 bases, and 6 bases lay between the germline ends. The CDR3 consists of 9 residues. The CDR3 DNA sequence: TGTGCCAGCAGAGGAGGGCAGTTCTTC. Encoded protein: CASRGGQFF.

The chain links TRBV5-1 to TRBJ1-1; no clear D. The CDR3 is 13 amino acids. Germline V CDR1 and CDR2: SGHRS, YFSETQ. Trimming shortened V by 1 base and J by 3 bases, and 7 bases separated the two germline ends. CDR3 in amino acids: CASSLSEHTEAFF. DNA of the CDR3: TGCGCCAGCAGCTTGTCGGAGCACACTGAAGCTTTCTTT.

The V call is TRBV4-3, the J call TRBJ1-5; the match to TRBD1 covers 7 bases. V trimming: 0 bases; J trimming: 3 bases; junction bases outside the gene matches: 5. The CDR3 covers 16 residues. CDR1 is LGHNA, CDR2 YSLEER, per germline. The CDR3 nucleotides read TGCGCCAGCAGCCAAGAAGGGGGACAGAACAATCAGCCCCAGCATTTT. It translates to CASSQEGGQNNQPQHF.